This T cell receptor (beta chain) was captured in a study of response to subunit inactivated influenza vaccine. TCRdb re-derived calls from the RT-PCR reads in MiXCR, one entry per CDR3 protein. Of 500,000 to 600,000 distinct CDR3 sequences in the sample, about 17% were seen once. The CDR3 consists of 12 residues. The V gene's germline CDR1 is SGHAT and CDR2 FQNNGV. Trimming shortened V by 5 bases and J by 8 bases, and 10 bases separated the two germline ends. The TCR comes from a man between 50 and 69 years old who received an inactivated influenza vaccine. The V and J genes are TRBV11-2 and TRBJ2-1; D gene unclear. The sample consisted of CD4+ T cells sorted from PBMCs, taken about 23 months after vaccination. Here the CDR3 DNA reads TGTGCCAGCAGCCCCAAGACGGATGAGCAGTTCTTC. Translated: CASSPKTDEQFF. The full variable domain, completed using reference TRBV11-2 and TRBJ2-1, is EAGVAQSPRYKIIEKRQSVAFWCNPISGHATLYWYQQILGQGPKLLIQFQNNGVVDDSQLPKDRFSAERLKGVDSTLKIQPAKLEDSAVYLCASSPKTDEQFFGPGTRLTVL.